This T cell receptor beta chain is from a study of T cell responses to AZD1222 COVID-19 vaccine. On the study more broadly: Pooling was applied to second doses at about 4 or about 12 weeks. Study observations and caveats: Nearly half of spike-specific TCRs reportedly target unmutated variant regions. Clonal diversity was possibly underestimated, and white British individuals and females predominated among donors. Seropositive status at baseline applied to only six AZD1222 recipients.

CDR3 size: 15 residues. V gave up 3 bases and J gave up 2 bases; unmatched junction bases: 3. Germline-derived CDR1 and CDR2 are MNHEY and SMNVEV (reference sequence). Clones were sequenced by immunoSEQ multiplex PCR, and TCRdb holds only the in-frame ones, with some missing. The data contain some 99,000 clones, roughly 88% of them seen just once; the ten biggest clones take up approximately 15%. About this clone: Antigen: not known.

This TCR came from an adult in good health. Sequencing used peripheral blood, obtained on day 0 of AZD1222 vaccination. The chain employs TRBV27 and TRBJ1-5; TRBD1 matches 8 bases. CDR3 sequence reads: CASSLDRAGNQPQHF. The DNA for the CDR3 is TGTGCCAGCAGTTTGGACAGGGCCGGCAATCAGCCCCAGCATTTT.